Described below is a single T cell receptor (beta chain) sequence and its context. The target antigen is unknown. Profiled with immunoSEQ multiplex PCR; TCRdb holds only in-frame clones, not every one. The sample contains more than 110,000 clones, 85% to 95% of which appear only once. This sample stems from a study of T cell responses to AZD1222 COVID-19 vaccine. Study in general: Second-dose recipients at about 4 or about 12 weeks were treated as one pooled group.

There are 14 residues in the CDR3. V was trimmed by 2 bases and J by 3 bases, leaving 9 bases between them. Germline lookup yields CDR1 LNHDA and CDR2 SQIVND (reference sequence). Study conclusions and caveats: Nearly half of spike-specific TCRs reportedly target variant regions that are unmutated in the B.1.351 and B.1.1.7 variants. Vaccination with two AZD1222 doses was followed by a rise in Spike-specific TCR breadth and depth. Clonal diversity was possibly underestimated, and the donors were mostly white British, with more females.

The source material was peripheral blood, sampled on day 0 of AZD1222 vaccination. The clonotype originates from an adult in good health. J is TRBJ2-3 and V is TRBV19; possibly TRBD1 for D (5 bases). CDR3 DNA: TGTGCCAGTAGTATAAAAGGGGATACAGATACGCAGTATTTT. Amino acids: CASSIKGDTDTQYF.